Listed below are T cell receptor beta chains from one sample, sequenced in a study of technical replicates of blood from a few donors. Some clones are missing from TCRdb's copy, which holds only in-frame ones; the method was immunoSEQ multiplex PCR. The table shows about 58,000 clones, with around 91% occurring only once. Sequencing was done on a sample of PBMCs. The receptors shown here come from a human donor in good health. Some clones in this sample may be carry-over from other donors' samples. The CDR3 runs from the conserved cysteine through the conserved F or W. D genes are given only for firm matches. For some rows the clone size is stated as once, few or many, or as a class when expanded; others skip it.

abundance	v_gene	j_gene	d_gene	CDR3aa	CDR3nt
-	TRBV7-2	TRBJ2-3	-	CASSLGGFTDTQYF	TGTGCCAGCAGCTTAGGAGGATTCACAGATACGCAGTATTTT
-	TRBV5-6	TRBJ2-7	-	CASSPEGGAWEQYF	TGTGCCAGCAGCCCCGAGGGGGGGGCTTGGGAGCAGTACTTC
-	TRBV29-1	TRBJ1-1	TRBD1	CSDDRETEAFF	TGCAGCGACGACAGGGAAACTGAAGCTTTCTTT
-	TRBV2	TRBJ1-2	TRBD1	CASRLGQNYGYTF	TGTGCCAGCAGGTTGGGACAGAACTATGGCTACACCTTC
few	TRBV30	TRBJ1-1	-	CAWSSGGAVPAFF	TGTGCCTGGAGTTCAGGAGGGGCCGTTCCCGCTTTCTTT
few	TRBV29-1	TRBJ2-5	-	CSVVGSGWGETQYF	TGCAGCGTTGTAGGCAGCGGATGGGGAGAGACCCAGTACTTC
few	TRBV5-5	TRBJ1-4	TRBD1	CASSVGQRLTNEKLFF	TGTGCCAGCAGTGTGGGACAGCGCCTTACTAATGAAAAACTGTTTTTT
-	TRBV11-2	TRBJ2-2	-	CASSPEATGELFF	TGTGCCAGCAGCCCGGAGGCCACCGGGGAGCTGTTTTTT
-	TRBV5-6	TRBJ1-1	-	CASSQRPGSEMNTEAFF	TGTGCCAGCAGCCAACGCCCGGGGTCGGAAATGAACACTGAAGCTTTCTTT
-	TRBV15	TRBJ1-4	-	CATSRSIGEEKLFF	TGTGCCACCAGCAGAAGCATCGGTGAGGAAAAACTGTTTTTT
-	TRBV14	TRBJ1-1	-	CASSQVGREVFF	TGTGCCAGCAGCCAAGTGGGCAGGGAAGTTTTCTTT
-	TRBV10-3	TRBJ2-3	TRBD2	CAISYAVLAGSTDTQYF	TGTGCCATCAGCTACGCAGTGCTAGCGGGTAGCACAGATACGCAGTATTTT
-	TRBV6-5	TRBJ2-1	TRBD2	CASSRGLAVNEQFF	TGTGCCAGCAGTAGGGGACTAGCGGTTAATGAGCAGTTCTTC
-	TRBV7-3	TRBJ2-2	TRBD2	CASSGGVSVKAGELFF	TGTGCCAGCAGCGGGGGGGTTTCGGTGAAGGCCGGGGAGCTGTTTTTT
few	TRBV30	TRBJ2-1	-	CAIDTSYSYNEQFF	TGTGCTATAGATACTAGCTACTCCTACAATGAGCAGTTCTTC
-	TRBV4-3	TRBJ2-1	-	CASSERSSYNEQFF	TGCGCCAGCAGCGAGCGGAGCTCCTACAATGAGCAGTTCTTC
-	TRBV7-3	TRBJ2-1	TRBD2	CASSPLAGVGLNEQFF	TGTGCCAGCAGCCCTCTAGCGGGAGTGGGCTTGAATGAGCAGTTCTTC
-	TRBV7-9	TRBJ1-3	-	CASGQGFNTIYF	TGTGCCAGCGGTCAGGGCTTTAACACCATATATTTT
-	TRBV12-5	TRBJ2-2	-	CASGLVSGRNTGELFF	TGTGCTAGTGGTTTGGTCTCCGGGAGGAACACCGGGGAGCTGTTTTTT
-	TRBV5-1	TRBJ2-3	TRBD1	CASSLAPTGSTDTQYF	TGCGCCAGCAGCTTGGCCCCGACAGGGTCTACAGATACGCAGTATTTT
-	TRBV18	TRBJ2-2	-	CASSASGTLNTGELFF	TGTGCCAGCTCAGCCTCCGGGACATTGAACACCGGGGAGCTGTTTTTT